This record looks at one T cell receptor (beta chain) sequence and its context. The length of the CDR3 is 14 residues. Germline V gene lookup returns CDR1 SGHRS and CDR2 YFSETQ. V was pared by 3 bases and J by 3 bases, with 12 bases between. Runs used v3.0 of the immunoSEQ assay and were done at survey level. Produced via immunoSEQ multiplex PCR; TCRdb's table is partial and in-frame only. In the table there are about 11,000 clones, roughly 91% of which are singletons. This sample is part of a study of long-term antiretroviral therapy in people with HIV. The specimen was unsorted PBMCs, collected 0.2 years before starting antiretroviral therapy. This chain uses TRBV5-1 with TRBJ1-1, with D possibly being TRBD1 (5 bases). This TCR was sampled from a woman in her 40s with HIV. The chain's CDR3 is CASSYDRPDTEAFF. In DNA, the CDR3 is TGCGCCAGCAGCTACGACAGACCTGACACTGAAGCTTTCTTT.